This T cell receptor (beta chain) was found in a study of blood T cell repertoires in COVID-19. Trimming shortened V by 7 bases and J by 3 bases, and 19 bases separated the two germline ends. The CDR3 consists of 15 residues. Germline-derived CDR1 and CDR2 are SGHAT and FQNNGV. Some clones are missing from TCRdb's copy, which holds only in-frame ones; the method was immunoSEQ multiplex PCR. The sample holds roughly 170,000 clones, around 82% seen once. The clonotype was recovered from a woman aged 45-65 years in a cohort exposed to, infected with or recovered from COVID-19 (not recorded which). The gene calls are TRBV11-2 and TRBJ2-7; D is possibly TRBD2 (5 bases). Sequences were obtained from PBMCs or T cells enriched from blood (not recorded which). This CDR3 is CASTQTEGRGYEQYF. The DNA for the CDR3 is TGTGCCAGCACCCAGACCGAGGGCAGAGGCTACGAGCAGTACTTC.